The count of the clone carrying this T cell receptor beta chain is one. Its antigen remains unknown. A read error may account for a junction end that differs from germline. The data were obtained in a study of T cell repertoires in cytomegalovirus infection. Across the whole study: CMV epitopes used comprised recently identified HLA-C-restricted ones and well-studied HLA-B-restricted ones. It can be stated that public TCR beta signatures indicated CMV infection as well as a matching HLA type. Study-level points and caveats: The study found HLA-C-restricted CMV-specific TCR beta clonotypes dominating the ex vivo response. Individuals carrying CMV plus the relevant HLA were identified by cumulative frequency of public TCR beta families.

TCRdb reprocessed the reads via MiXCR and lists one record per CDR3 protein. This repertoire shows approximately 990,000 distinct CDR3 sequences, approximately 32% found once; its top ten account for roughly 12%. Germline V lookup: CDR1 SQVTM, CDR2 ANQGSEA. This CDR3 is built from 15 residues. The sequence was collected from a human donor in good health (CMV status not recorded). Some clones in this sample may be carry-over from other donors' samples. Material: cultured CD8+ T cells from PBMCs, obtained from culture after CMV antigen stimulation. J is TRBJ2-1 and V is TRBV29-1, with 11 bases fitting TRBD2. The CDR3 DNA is TGCAGCGTTGAAGATCCGGCTAGCGGGGGGCAGGGGCCACTCTTC. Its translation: CSVEDPASGGQGPLF.